Below, 31 T cell receptor beta chains from the same sample are listed, as sequenced in a study of molecular identifiers for immune sequencing clone quantification. A single record per CDR3 protein comes from TCRdb applying MiXCR to the PCR reads. The table lists about 320,000 distinct CDR3 sequences, 24% of them singletons. Specimen: naive CD8+ T cells from blood, with Jurkat cell RNA spiked in. The subset: FACS-sorted CD8+CD4-CCR7+CD45RA+ naive T cells. The origin of the receptors is a human donor in good health. Some libraries in this study had Jurkat cell RNA spiked in.

This clonotype was recorded many times. This CDR3 reads CASSHVGDRDTGELFF. The CDR3 region has the DNA TGTGCCAGCAGCCACGTAGGGGACAGGGACACCGGGGAGCTGTTTTTT. This chain connects TRBV21-1 to TRBJ2-2; the tabulated D call, TRBD1, remains unverified against the DNA. TRBV21-1 is reported as a pseudogene. The CDR3 totals 16 residues.

The rearrangement joins TRBV27 to TRBJ2-2; D is unresolved. V was pared by 1 base and J by 0 bases, with 3 bases between. From germline, CDR1 is MNHEY and CDR2 SMNVEV (reference sequence). The CDR3 has 14 residues. As DNA, the CDR3 is TGTGCCAGCAGTTTATTCGCGAACACCGGGGAGCTGTTTTTT. It encodes CASSLFANTGELFF.

On this clonotype itself: As the CDR3 is not closed by the conserved phenylalanine or tryptophan, this likely results from a read error. The rearrangement uses TRBV12-3 or TRBV12-4 and TRBJ2-7; 9 nucleotides align to TRBD2. After removal of 10 bases from V and 4 bases from J, the junction contained 11 bases not matched to a gene. This CDR3 comprises 14 residues. The CDR3 here is CATGSSGIAYEQYS. In DNA, the CDR3 is TGTGCCACTGGGTCTAGCGGGATAGCGTACGAGCAGTACTCC.

The genes are TRBV11-2 and TRBJ1-6, with D unresolved. The V and J ends lost 8 bases and 4 bases respectively, with 12 bases between them. In germline, CDR1 is SGHAT, CDR2 FQNNGV. The CDR3 covers 14 residues. The CDR3 protein is CASRLTPYNSPLHF. The CDR3 DNA reads as TGTGCCAGCCGCCTGACGCCGTATAATTCACCCCTCCACTTT.

Comment on this clonotype: This may stem from a read error, because a much larger clone lies one nucleotide away. The conserved final phenylalanine or tryptophan is absent from the CDR3, which likely points to a read error. This chain uses TRBV29-1 with TRBJ1-1; weak D call: TRBD1 (5 bases). Germline values: CDR1 SQVTM, CDR2 ANQGSEA. V shed 6 bases and J shed 6 bases, with 11 bases lying between them. This CDR3 has 11 residues. The CDR3 region is CSVDSPAEAFL. The CDR3 DNA is TGCAGCGTCGACAGCCCCGCTGAAGCTTTCCTT.

This clonotype was seen ten or more times. This sequence joins TRBV28 and TRBJ2-7, with 8 nucleotides matching TRBD2. CDR1 and CDR2 (germline): MDHEN, SYDVKM. The CDR3 runs 15 residues. Trimming cost V 6 bases and J 5 bases; bases outside gene matches: 12. CDR3 bases: TGTGCCAGCAGCCTCGTGACGGGAGGGCAAGACGAGCAGTACTTC. This sequence encodes CASSLVTGGQDEQYF.

This chain joins TRBV29-1 and TRBJ2-7; D unclear. Germline V gene data show CDR1 as SQVTM and CDR2 as ANQGSEA. The CDR3 is 14 residues long. V lost 4 bases and J 2 bases, leaving 15 bases between the germline ends. The CDR3 loop reads CSVVKAAETYEQYF. The CDR3 nucleotides read TGCAGCGTTGTCAAGGCAGCCGAAACCTACGAGCAGTACTTC.

Only a few counts were recorded for this clonotype. The chain is built from TRBV20-1 and TRBJ2-3; 12 nucleotides agree with TRBD2. In germline, CDR1 is DFQATT, CDR2 SNEGSKA (reference sequence). The CDR3 has 16 residues. The V segment lost 5 bases and the J segment 5 bases; nucleotides outside the gene matches: 11. CDR3 loop: CSAPSLAGGRGDTQYF. The CDR3 nucleotides are TGCAGTGCTCCTTCTCTAGCGGGGGGGCGCGGAGATACGCAGTATTTT.

This clonotype was observed a handful of times. This chain connects TRBV4-3 to TRBJ2-3; possibly TRBD1 for D (5 bases). The CDR3 runs 18 residues. V was pared by 0 bases and J by 4 bases, with 20 bases between. In germline, CDR1 is LGHNA, CDR2 YSLEER. CDR3 coding DNA: TGCGCCAGCAGCCAAGAGGGGCTTGGCAGGGAAAAACCAGATACGCAGTATTTT. Translating it yields CASSQEGLGREKPDTQYF.

V is TRBV4-3 and J is TRBJ1-6; TRBD1 aligns across 7 bases. This CDR3 region has 13 residues. Unmatched junction bases numbered 5, after V lost 4 bases and J lost 11 bases. The germline V gene has CDR1 LGHNA and CDR2 YSLEER. This CDR3 is CASSRRGMAPLHF. CDR3 DNA: TGCGCCAGCAGCCGCAGGGGGATGGCACCCCTCCACTTT.

The chain joins TRBV6-6 to TRBJ1-1; TRBD1 matches at 7 bases. J was trimmed by 5 bases and V by 7 bases; bases with no gene match: 10. The germline V gene encodes CDR1 MNHNY and CDR2 SVGAGI (reference sequence). CDR3 length: 14 amino acids. CDR3 loop: CASNPNRGWTEAFF. The DNA of the CDR3 is TGTGCCAGCAATCCGAACAGGGGTTGGACTGAAGCTTTCTTT.

This clonotype was seen ten or more times. The J gene is TRBJ2-3, the V gene TRBV7-3; 8 bases line up with TRBD1. Germline values: CDR1 SGHTA, CDR2 FQGTGA. V lost 6 bases, J lost 1 base, and 3 bases stayed unmatched. The CDR3 length is 14 residues. The CDR3 nucleotides read TGTGCCAGCAGTCAGACAGGGGGCACAGATACGCAGTATTTT. Residues: CASSQTGGTDTQYF.

Ten or more counts support this clonotype. V usage is TRBV7-8 and J usage is TRBJ2-7, with a possible D match to TRBD1 (6 bases). CDR1 is SGHVS and CDR2 is FQNEAQ in the germline V gene. CDR3 length: 14 residues. Trimming shortened V by 1 base and J by 4 bases, and 11 bases separated the two germline ends. The CDR3 protein is CASSLGDTRYEQYF. In nucleotides, the CDR3 is TGTGCCAGCAGCTTAGGGGACACCAGGTACGAGCAGTACTTC.

This clonotype has at least ten counts. The chain couples TRBV5-1 to TRBJ2-5; D perhaps matches TRBD2 (5 bases). CDR1 is SGHRS and CDR2 is YFSETQ in the germline V gene. The CDR3 is made up of 13 amino acids. Trimming shortened V by 2 bases and J by 5 bases, and 10 bases separated the two germline ends. CDR3 nucleotide sequence: TGCGCCAGCAGCTTTTTGGAGCGGGAGACCCAGTACTTC. Its translation is CASSFLERETQYF.

In regard to this clonotype: Being one base from a much bigger clone, this may be a read error. The genes are TRBV30 and TRBJ1-1, with D possibly TRBD1 on 6 matching bases. Germline values: CDR1 GTSNPN, CDR2 SVGIG (reference sequence). Trimming took off 2 bases at V and 4 bases at J, with 14 bases between the two ends. The CDR3 loop spans 14 amino acids. The CDR3 DNA follows: TGTGCCTGGAGTCCGGGACATTCGATCACTGAAGCTTTCTTT. It is translated as CAWSPGHSITEAFF.

A few counts support this clonotype. The chain links TRBV27 to TRBJ2-4; D tentatively fits TRBD1 or TRBD2 (5 bases each). V lost 2 bases and J 7 bases, leaving 12 bases between the germline ends. Germline V gives CDR1 MNHEY, CDR2 SMNVEV (reference sequence). This CDR3 comprises 14 residues. The CDR3 sequence: CASSLGERGNIQYF. The CDR3 coding sequence is TGTGCCAGCAGTTTAGGGGAGAGGGGCAACATTCAGTACTTC.

Points on this clonotype: Germline and junction disagree at one end, which may indicate a read error. V is TRBV4-3 and J is TRBJ2-7; D call uncertain. Germline CDR1 and CDR2: LGHNA and YSLEER. The CDR3 is made up of 13 amino acids. CDR3 amino acids: CAGSQDRPYEQYF. The DNA for the CDR3 is TGCGCCGGCAGCCAAGATCGCCCCTACGAGCAGTACTTC.

This clonotype has just a few counts. The chain joins TRBV24-1 to TRBJ2-6; D could derive from TRBD1 or TRBD2 (5 bases each). CDR1 KGHDR and CDR2 SFDVKD come from the germline V gene. V lost 5 bases, J lost 0 bases, and 7 bases lay in between. The CDR3 sequence is 15 residues long. The CDR3 nucleotides are TGTGCCACCAGTGGAGGGACCTCTGGGGCCAACGTCCTGACTTTC. It encodes CATSGGTSGANVLTF.

The chain links TRBV27 to TRBJ2-7; 9 bases are shared with TRBD2. Per the germline V gene, CDR1 is MNHEY and CDR2 is SMNVEV (reference sequence). The CDR3 has 15 residues. V was clipped by 5 bases and J by 7 bases; unmatched bases: 12. CDR3 in amino acids: CASSPLGSLAGEQYF. The CDR3 region has the DNA TGTGCCAGCAGTCCATTAGGATCGCTAGCGGGAGAGCAGTACTTC.

This clonotype was seen ten or more times. The V call is TRBV12-5, the J call TRBJ1-5, with TRBD1 as a possible D gene (5 bases). The germline V and J ends were trimmed by 6 bases and 0 bases, with 18 bases remaining between them. Germline V gene data show CDR1 as LGHNT and CDR2 as FRNRAP. CDR3 length equals 17 residues. The CDR3 loop reads CASGRNRDPYSNQPQHF. DNA for the CDR3: TGTGCTAGTGGACGTAACCGGGACCCCTATAGCAATCAGCCCCAGCATTTT. Based on the CDR3 plus reference TRBV12-5 and TRBJ1-5, the full variable domain is DARVTQTPRHKVTEMGQEVTMRCQPILGHNTVFWYRQTMMQGLELLAYFRNRAPLDDSGMPKDRFSAEMPDATLATLKIQPSEPRDSAVYFCASGRNRDPYSNQPQHFGDGTRLSIL.

The sample holds a few counts of this clonotype. V gene TRBV5-8 combines with J gene TRBJ1-5; 12 bases are shared with TRBD1. V lost 2 bases and J lost 4; bases outside the gene matches: 4. This CDR3 is 16 amino acids long. In germline, CDR1 is SGHTS, CDR2 YDEGEE. The CDR3 sequence: CASSFPGQGANQPQHF. As DNA, the CDR3 is TGTGCCAGCAGCTTTCCGGGACAGGGGGCAAATCAGCCCCAGCATTTT.

On this clonotype: A junction boundary mismatches the germline segment, possibly from a read error. The rearrangement links TRBV13 to TRBJ2-3; D unclear. Germline V lookup: CDR1 PRHDT, CDR2 FYEKMQ (reference sequence). CDR3 length: 11 residues. CDR3 nucleotide sequence: TGTGCCAGGAGCTTACAAGATACGCAGTATTTT. Amino acids: CARSLQDTQYF.

The J gene is TRBJ2-2, the V gene TRBV28; 7 bases line up with TRBD1. V gave up 10 bases and J gave up 8 bases; unmatched junction bases: 10. CDR3 length equals 13 residues. Per germline, CDR1 MDHEN and CDR2 SYDVKM. In DNA, the CDR3 is TGTGCCAACTCGGACAGGTTGTCAGGGGAGCTGTTTTTT. Encoded protein: CANSDRLSGELFF.

This clonotype was found a few times. This chain connects TRBV12-3 or TRBV12-4 to TRBJ2-5, with D tentatively TRBD1 (6 bases). This CDR3 has 15 residues. Trimming took 3 bases from V and 4 from J, leaving 15 bases between them. In nucleotides, the CDR3 is TGTGCCAGCAGTTTGGTAGGGGGTTTCGTAGAGACCCAGTACTTC. Amino acids: CASSLVGGFVETQYF.

This chain connects TRBV7-9 to TRBJ2-3; D gene unclear. Trimming shortened V by 5 bases and J by 4 bases, and 16 bases separated the two germline ends. This CDR3 is 15 amino acids long. Germline loops: CDR1 SEHNR, CDR2 FQNEAQ (reference sequence). The CDR3 protein is CASSPPLQEPDTQYF. The CDR3 DNA reads as TGTGCCAGCAGCCCCCCGCTGCAGGAACCAGATACGCAGTATTTT.

Turning to this clonotype: With a much larger clone just one base away, this may be a read error. V is TRBV7-9 and J is TRBJ1-1; D not resolved. This CDR3 comprises 13 residues. The V gene lost 4 bases and the J gene lost 0 bases, with 6 bases spanning the gap. CDR1 SEHNR and CDR2 FQNEAQ come from the germline V gene (reference sequence). In DNA, the CDR3 is TGTGCCAGCAGCTCGGCTTTGAACACTGAAGCTTTCTTT. It yields the protein CASSSALNTEAFF.

The chain links TRBV13 to TRBJ2-5, with D hard to call. V lost 5 bases, J lost 5 bases, and 18 bases lay in between. CDR3 length: 15 amino acids. CDR1 is PRHDT, CDR2 FYEKMQ, per germline (reference sequence). CDR3 region: CASSPFKGRMETQYF. The CDR3 DNA is TGTGCCAGCAGCCCCTTTAAGGGTCGGATGGAGACCCAGTACTTC.

Turning to this clonotype: At one end the junction does not follow the germline gene, possibly because of a read error. The V call is TRBV20-1, the J call TRBJ2-1; D gene uncertain. The CDR3 is 14 residues long. Germline V gene sequence: CDR1 DFQATT, CDR2 SNEGSKA (reference sequence). This CDR3 reads CSAPTTTLYNEQIF. The DNA for the CDR3 is TGCAGTGCTCCTACTACCACCCTCTACAATGAGCAGATCTTC.

In this sample, this clonotype turned up many times. V is TRBV7-2 and J is TRBJ2-7; 8 nucleotides agree with TRBD2. The CDR3 has 15 residues. Germline CDR1 is SGHTA and CDR2 is FQGNSA. V trimming: 5 bases; J trimming: 4 bases; junction bases outside the gene matches: 10. CDR3 loop: CASSPGAGGWYEQYF. CDR3 DNA sequence: TGTGCCAGCAGCCCCGGTGCGGGGGGCTGGTACGAGCAGTACTTC.

Points on this clonotype: A much larger clonotype is one base distant, so this may be a read error. This chain joins TRBV7-3 and TRBJ1-1; 9 nucleotides agree with TRBD1. CDR1 and CDR2 from the germline V gene are SGHTA and FQGTGA. The ends lost 4 bases at V and 9 bases at J; junction bases unmatched: 15. The CDR3 runs to 16 residues. The CDR3 loop is CASSSGQGYSVGKAFF. CDR3 DNA: TGTGCCAGCAGCTCGGGACAGGGTTACAGTGTAGGTAAAGCTTTCTTT.

This clonotype appeared a few times. The chain employs TRBV4-3 and TRBJ2-3, with D possibly being TRBD2 (6 bases). Germline-derived CDR1 and CDR2 are LGHNA and YSLEER. The CDR3 extends over 15 amino acids. The V gene lost 2 bases and the J gene lost 6 bases, with 15 bases spanning the gap. DNA for the CDR3: TGCGCCAGCAGCCAATACCCGGGACTCCAGGATACGCAGTATTTT. This codes for CASSQYPGLQDTQYF.